These 2 T cell receptor beta chains were sequenced from one sample in a study of T cells in Graves' hyperthyroidism and ophthalmopathy. RNA transcripts gave rise to amplified TCR beta CDR3 regions. The HTBI primer set was used in a first-round RT-PCR of the TCR CDR3. From the multiplex PCR reads, TCRdb called clonotypes with MiXCR, one entry per CDR3 protein. The data hold roughly 840,000 distinct CDR3 sequences, with 35% to 40% observed a single time. Input material: blood. The receptor set was obtained from a man aged 18-30 years with Graves' hyperthyroidism.

This clonotype was detected ten times or more. V usage is TRBV15 and J usage is TRBJ1-4; 7 bases align to TRBD1. With 3 bases clipped from V and 7 bases from J, the junction kept 17 bases outside the gene matches. The V gene's germline CDR1 is LNHNV and CDR2 YYDKDF (reference sequence). The CDR3 runs 18 residues. The CDR3 is CATSSSLPGDSGGEKLFF. The CDR3 bases are TGTGCCACCAGCAGTTCCCTCCCCGGGGACAGCGGAGGTGAAAAACTGTTTTTT.

This clonotype was observed at least ten times. The chain's CDR3 is CASSFGAGDTEAFF. CDR3 sequence (DNA): TGTGCCAGCAGCTTTGGGGCTGGGGACACTGAAGCTTTCTTT. The rearrangement links TRBV7-9 to TRBJ1-1, with TRBD1 as a possible D gene (5 bases). CDR1 SEHNR and CDR2 FQNEAQ come from the germline V gene (reference sequence). V was trimmed by 3 bases and J by 3 bases, leaving 11 bases between them. This CDR3 is 14 amino acids long.